The 8 T cell receptor beta chains given below trace back to one sample, sequenced in a study of PD-1 blockade in classical Hodgkin lymphoma. Here immunoSEQ multiplex PCR was the method, and the copy in TCRdb shows in-frame clones only, minus some. This sample yields 25,000 to 30,000 clones, of which 88% are seen a single time; approximately 6.7% belongs to the top ten. The patients all showed relapse after autologous stem cell transplantation, while their brentuximab vedotin exposure varied. The study isolated CD8+ T cells from thawed PBMCs by magnetic negative selection. The specimen was CD8+ T cells from blood, collected at baseline. These receptor sequences come from a human donor with classical Hodgkin lymphoma.

This clone was recorded a few times. Here the CDR3 reads CASSLARQIPNTEAFF. Written as DNA, the CDR3 is TGTGCCAGCAGTTTAGCCCGACAGATTCCGAACACTGAAGCTTTCTTT. The chain couples TRBV27 to TRBJ1-1; D is perhaps TRBD1 (5 bases). CDR1 and CDR2 (germline): MNHEY, SMNVEV (reference sequence). The CDR3 is made up of 16 amino acids. With 2 bases removed from V and 1 base from J, the gap between germline ends came to 14 bases.

The chain links TRBV28 to TRBJ1-2; D unresolved. Looked up from germline, CDR1 is MDHEN and CDR2 is SYDVKM. The length of the CDR3 is 11 residues. V gave up 8 bases and J gave up 4 bases, with 8 bases separating them. The CDR3 region has the DNA TGTGCCAGCCGGGAGGGCTATGGCTACACCTTC. Translating it yields CASREGYGYTF.

V gene TRBV2 combines with J gene TRBJ2-1, with 11 bases matching TRBD2. V lost 6 bases and J lost 3; bases outside the gene matches: 4. Per the germline V gene, CDR1 is SNHLY and CDR2 is FYNNEI. The CDR3 covers 15 residues. As DNA, the CDR3 is TGTGCCAGCAGCGTAGCGGGAGGGGTCTACAATGAGCAGTTCTTC. Encoded protein: CASSVAGGVYNEQFF.

The table lists this clone with a count of one. This rearrangement joins TRBV7-2 to TRBJ2-7; D ambiguous. Trimming cost V 0 bases and J 6 bases, with 9 bases left between them. Germline V CDR1 and CDR2: SGHTA, FQGNSA. The CDR3 extends over 13 amino acids. The CDR3, as DNA: TGTGCCAGCAGCTTAGCGTCCTGGACCGAGCAGTACTTC. This gives the protein CASSLASWTEQYF.

This chain uses TRBV6-5 with TRBJ2-1; 9 positions match TRBD2. CDR3 size: 16 residues. The germline V gene encodes CDR1 MNHEY and CDR2 SVGAGI. The J segment lost 4 bases and the V segment lost 0 bases, leaving 4 bases of the junction unmatched. For the CDR3, the DNA is TGTGCCAGCAGTTACTCTAGCGGGAGCGGGTACAATGAGCAGTTCTTC. Its translation: CASSYSSGSGYNEQFF.

This clone is a singleton in its sample. This chain links TRBV6-6 with TRBJ2-7, with 9 bases fitting TRBD2. The V gene's germline CDR1 is MNHNY and CDR2 SVGAGI (reference sequence). With 11 bases clipped from V and 1 base from J, the junction kept 12 bases outside the gene matches. The CDR3 totals 15 residues. The CDR3 region has the DNA TGTGCCTGCCTCGAAATGACTAGCGGTTCCTACGAGCAGTACTTC. It specifies CACLEMTSGSYEQYF.

The sample holds a few counts of this clone. This chain links TRBV6-6 with TRBJ1-1; D remains unclear. The germline gives CDR1 MNHNY, CDR2 SVGAGI (reference sequence). Between the trimmed V and J ends, which lost 5 bases and 2 bases, there was a span of 12 bases. The CDR3 contains 14 residues. The CDR3 loop is CASSHGGPNTEAFF. CDR3 nucleotides: TGTGCCAGCAGTCATGGAGGGCCAAACACTGAAGCTTTCTTT.

This clone was counted between two and nine times. This chain uses TRBV27 with TRBJ1-1, with a weak D call TRBD1 (5 bases). The CDR3 spans 13 residues. CDR1 and CDR2 from the germline V gene are MNHEY and SMNVEV (reference sequence). V was cut by 5 bases and J by 7 bases, with 14 bases left in between. CDR3 loop: CASSPPGRDEAFF. CDR3 bases: TGTGCCAGCAGTCCGCCGGGACGTGATGAAGCTTTCTTT.